This T cell receptor beta chain was obtained from a study of long-term antiretroviral therapy in people with HIV. An immunoSEQ assay, version v3.0, was performed at survey level. The data were produced by immunoSEQ multiplex PCR, yet TCRdb's version contains in-frame clones alone and is incomplete. The data hold 17,000 or so clones, with around 90% observed a single time. The CDR3 runs to 14 residues. Trimming removed 5 bases at V and 2 bases at J, with 13 bases between. Germline V gene sequence: CDR1 LNHDA, CDR2 SQIVND (reference sequence). The clonotype originates from a man aged 55 to 70 with HIV. Sequencing was performed on unsorted PBMCs, taken 0.3 years after starting antiretroviral therapy. The chain carries TRBV19 and TRBJ2-7; D might be TRBD2 (6 bases). The CDR3 loop reads CASSWSGLTYEQYF. The CDR3 DNA reads as TGTGCCAGTAGTTGGAGCGGGCTCACCTACGAGCAGTACTTC.